The 20 T cell receptor beta chains below all came from one sample that was sequenced in a study of T cell responses to AZD1222 COVID-19 vaccine. Measured with immunoSEQ multiplex PCR; TCRdb has only the in-frame clones, and not every one. The sample contains 150,000 to 200,000 clones, approximately 92% of which appear only once. Sequencing was performed on peripheral blood, taken on day 0 of AZD1222 vaccination. These receptors were obtained from an adult in good health.

J is TRBJ1-6 and V is TRBV4-1, with TRBD1 identical over 9 bases. Per the germline V gene, CDR1 is MGHRA and CDR2 is YSYEKL. The CDR3 contains 15 residues. Trimming at V came to 4 bases and at J to 7 bases, leaving 5 bases not matched to a gene. The DNA of the CDR3 is TGCGCCAGCAGCCCCGAGGACAGGGGCAATTCACCCCTCCACTTT. Amino acid sequence: CASSPEDRGNSPLHF.

V and J are TRBV4-3 and TRBJ2-3; 7 bases line up with TRBD2. This CDR3 spans 17 amino acids. CDR1 is LGHNA, CDR2 YSLEER, per germline. The V gene end was trimmed by 4 bases and the J gene end by 5 bases; junction bases not matched to a gene: 15. This CDR3 reads CASSPQGWTRAGDTQYF. In DNA form, the CDR3 reads TGCGCCAGCAGCCCCCAGGGTTGGACTAGGGCTGGAGATACGCAGTATTTT.

This chain joins TRBV4-1 and TRBJ1-5, with 11 bases lining up with TRBD1. The CDR3 consists of 16 residues. Unmatched junction bases numbered 3, after V lost 4 bases and J lost 1 base. Per the germline V gene, CDR1 is MGHRA and CDR2 is YSYEKL. The CDR3 sequence: CASSPGQGGSNQPQHF. Written as DNA, the CDR3 is TGCGCCAGCAGCCCGGGACAGGGGGGGAGCAATCAGCCCCAGCATTTT.

The chain links TRBV5-6 to TRBJ1-2; the match to TRBD1 covers 7 bases. The germline gives CDR1 SGHDT, CDR2 YYEEEE. This CDR3 comprises 16 residues. Losses at the gene ends were 0 bases for V and 3 bases for J; bases not matched to a gene: 8. For the CDR3, the DNA is TGTGCCAGCAGCTTGGTCAGACAGGGCATGGACTATGGCTACACCTTC. Amino acids: CASSLVRQGMDYGYTF.

The CDR3 reads CASSPRVPGGGAKETQYF. Here the CDR3 DNA reads TGTGCCAGTAGTCCCCGGGTCCCTGGCGGGGGGGCCAAAGAGACCCAGTACTTC. The genes are TRBV19 and TRBJ2-5; 9 bases are shared with TRBD2. Germline V CDR1 and CDR2: LNHDA, SQIVND (reference sequence). This CDR3 contains 18 residues. Unmatched junction bases numbered 16, after V lost 5 bases and J lost 3 bases.

V and J are TRBV7-8 and TRBJ2-7; possible D gene TRBD2, 5 bases. The CDR3 covers 16 residues. The V and J ends lost 5 bases and 6 bases respectively, with 23 bases between them. In germline, CDR1 is SGHVS, CDR2 FQNEAQ. The CDR3 loop is CASSLNTGRGSAEQYF. CDR3 in DNA: TGTGCCAGCAGCCTGAACACCGGCCGGGGTTCCGCCGAGCAGTACTTC. The variable domain in full, completed from reference TRBV7-8 and TRBJ2-7, reads GAGVSQSPRYKVAKRGQDVALRCDPISGHVSLFWYQQALGQGPEFLTYFQNEAQLDKSGLPSDRFFAERPEGSVSTLKIQRTQQEDSAVYLCASSLNTGRGSAEQYFGPGTRLTVT.

V and J are TRBV18 and TRBJ1-1; TRBD1 matches at 9 bases. CDR1 and CDR2 (germline): KGHSH, LQKENI. The CDR3 sequence is 14 residues long. V was clipped by 4 bases and J by 1 base; unmatched bases: 1. The CDR3 DNA follows: TGTGCCAGCTCACGGGGACAGGGGAACACTGAAGCTTTCTTT. It yields the protein CASSRGQGNTEAFF.

V is TRBV6-5 and J is TRBJ1-2; tentative D call: TRBD1 (6 bases). The CDR3 is 14 amino acids. Germline V lookup: CDR1 MNHEY, CDR2 SVGAGI. Trimming removed 7 bases at V and 5 bases at J, with 17 bases between. The CDR3, as DNA: TGTGCCAGCACCCAGGACAGTCTCTTTTATGGCTACACCTTC. Protein: CASTQDSLFYGYTF.

This clone was detected once. This chain joins TRBV5-1 and TRBJ2-1; TRBD1 aligns across 8 bases. The V and J ends lost 4 bases and 5 bases, in that order; junction bases with no gene match: 11. CDR1 SGHRS and CDR2 YFSETQ come from the germline V gene. The CDR3 loop spans 16 amino acids. The CDR3 DNA is TGCGCCAGCAGCCCGGAGATAGGCAGGGGGCACAATGAGCAGTTCTTC. It is translated as CASSPEIGRGHNEQFF.

This chain connects TRBV4-3 to TRBJ1-6; perhaps TRBD1 as D (6 bases). In germline, CDR1 is LGHNA, CDR2 YSLEER. This CDR3 is 15 amino acids long. V was cut by 1 base and J by 5 bases, with 9 bases left in between. The CDR3 region is CASSQGQADNSPLHF. The CDR3 nucleotides read TGCGCCAGCAGCCAAGGACAGGCTGATAATTCACCCCTCCACTTT.

This chain joins TRBV3-1 (or the pseudogene TRBV3-2) and TRBJ1-3; D gene ambiguous. V lost 0 bases and J lost 1, with 7 bases in between. This CDR3 region has 15 residues. The germline V gene encodes CDR1 LGHDT and CDR2 YNNKEL (reference sequence). CDR3 sequence: CASSQERISGNTIYF. CDR3 bases: TGTGCCAGCAGCCAAGAAAGGATATCTGGAAACACCATATATTTT.

The V call is TRBV10-3, the J call TRBJ2-2, with D hard to call. The V gene's germline CDR1 is ENHRY and CDR2 SYGVKD. V was pared by 0 bases and J by 8 bases, with 10 bases between. The CDR3 is made up of 14 amino acids. In nucleotides, the CDR3 is TGTGCCATCAGTGAGTCGACCGGGTCGGGGGAGCTGTTTTTT. Translation gives CAISESTGSGELFF.

The chain links TRBV5-4 to TRBJ2-7; 7 bases map to TRBD1. The CDR3 loop spans 13 amino acids. Germline assignment: CDR1 SGHNT and CDR2 YYREEE (reference sequence). V was pared by 3 bases and J by 4 bases, with 4 bases of the junction left unmatched. This CDR3 is CASSSDRQYEQYF. CDR3 coding DNA: TGTGCCAGCAGCTCGGACAGGCAGTACGAGCAGTACTTC. Supplemented by reference TRBV5-4 and TRBJ2-7, the full variable domain reads ETGVTQSPTHLIKTRGQQVTLRCSSQSGHNTVSWYQQALGQGPQFIFQYYREEENGRGNFPPRFSGLQFPNYSSELNVNALELDDSALYLCASSSDRQYEQYFGPGTRLTVT.

This chain connects TRBV19 to TRBJ1-1; weak D call: TRBD1 (6 bases). Deletions cut 5 bases from V and 6 bases from J, with 22 bases between. In germline, CDR1 is LNHDA, CDR2 SQIVND (reference sequence). CDR3 size: 16 residues. CDR3 in DNA: TGTGCCAGTAGTGACCTTGGGCTCGCTAGACAGGCTGAAGCTTTCTTT. Its protein product is CASSDLGLARQAEAFF.

This rearrangement joins TRBV27 to TRBJ1-5; no firm D call. CDR3 length equals 12 residues. Trimming took off 8 bases at V and 11 bases at J, with 16 bases between the two ends. Germline loops: CDR1 MNHEY, CDR2 SMNVEV (reference sequence). The CDR3 reads CASSFMSFSQHF. For the CDR3, the DNA is TGTGCCAGCTCCTTTATGTCCTTTTCCCAGCATTTT.

This sequence joins TRBV10-2 and TRBJ2-7, with TRBD2 identical over 9 bases. J lost 3 bases, V lost 2 bases, and 5 bases had no gene match. The V gene's germline CDR1 is WSHSY and CDR2 SAAADI. The CDR3 length is 15 residues. CDR3 sequence reads: CASSEGLAGFYEQYF. The CDR3 DNA is TGCGCCAGCAGTGAGGGTCTAGCGGGGTTCTACGAGCAGTACTTC.

The V and J genes are TRBV5-1 and TRBJ1-1; D gene unclear. Germline loops: CDR1 SGHRS, CDR2 YFSETQ. V lost 1 base and J 3 bases, leaving 10 bases between the germline ends. CDR3 length: 14 residues. DNA for the CDR3: TGCGCCAGCAGCTTGACATTCCCAGACACTGAAGCTTTCTTT. Amino acids: CASSLTFPDTEAFF. The full variable domain, rest sourced from reference TRBV5-1 and TRBJ1-1, is KAGVTQTPRYLIKTRGQQVTLSCSPISGHRSVSWYQQTPGQGLQFLFEYFSETQRNKGNFPGRFSGRQFSNSRSEMNVSTLELGDSALYLCASSLTFPDTEAFFGQGTRLTVV.

Concerning this clone: The same CDR3 can be traced to other DNA sequences in this sample. V is TRBV9 and J is TRBJ2-2; D gene ambiguous. Germline V gives CDR1 SGDLS, CDR2 YYNGEE. V was trimmed by 0 bases and J by 5 bases, leaving 2 bases between them. The CDR3 contains 12 residues. The CDR3, as DNA: TGTGCCAGCAGCGTAGATACCGGGGAGCTGTTTTTT. Translated: CASSVDTGELFF.

The rearrangement joins TRBV7-3 to TRBJ2-5; the D gene is possibly TRBD2 (7 bases). This CDR3 has 15 amino acids. V shed 2 bases and J shed 4 bases, with 14 bases lying between them. From germline, CDR1 is SGHTA and CDR2 FQGTGA. The CDR3 sequence: CASSLGQGGGETQYF. CDR3 DNA: TGTGCCAGCAGCTTAGGGCAGGGAGGGGGAGAGACCCAGTACTTC.

The chain employs TRBV7-9 and TRBJ1-2; D is ambiguous. The germline V gene encodes CDR1 SEHNR and CDR2 FQNEAQ (reference sequence). V lost 2 bases and J lost 5, with 15 bases in between. This CDR3 comprises 15 residues. Here the CDR3 reads CASSLSRQFGYGYTF. The CDR3 nucleotides are TGTGCCAGCAGCTTAAGCAGGCAGTTCGGGTATGGCTACACCTTC. The variable domain in full, completed from reference TRBV7-9 and TRBJ1-2, reads DTGVSQNPRHKITKRGQNVTFRCDPISEHNRLYWYRQTLGQGPEFLTYFQNEAQLEKSRLLSDRFSAERPKGSFSTLEIQRTEQGDSAMYLCASSLSRQFGYGYTFGSGTRLTVV.